A selection of T cell receptor beta chains follows, all from one sample in a study of cytomegalovirus exposure and HLA in healthy donors. Assay used: immunoSEQ multiplex PCR; TCRdb lists only in-frame clones, some missing. The table lists roughly 150,000 clones, more than 75% of them singletons. Sequenced input: PBMCs. These receptor sequences come from a girl aged 2 to 10 in good health and CMV-seropositive. Each CDR3 is given with its conserved first and last residue. Clone sizes are given selectively: once, few, many, or a class where the clone is expanded.

j_call | clone_size | v_call | cdr3_aa
TRBJ2-5 | NA | TRBV5-6 | CASRGGGETQYF
TRBJ1-4 | NA | TRBV6-4 | CASSAAGAEKLFF
TRBJ2-7 | NA | TRBV19 | CASSRGGNEQYF
TRBJ2-5 | NA | TRBV7-8 | CASSLSGQGETQYF
TRBJ2-4 | NA | TRBV5-1 | CASSLGLAKNIQYF
TRBJ1-1 | few | TRBV5-1 | CASSPVGTWSEAFF
TRBJ1-3 | NA | TRBV29-1 | CSVEDPQGSSGNTIYF
TRBJ2-7 | NA | TRBV4-1 | CASSQEQGFGYEQYF
TRBJ2-3 | NA | TRBV7-3 | CASSLFRGEADTQYF
TRBJ1-1 | NA | TRBV7-3 | CASSLAGTANTEAFF
TRBJ2-3 | NA | TRBV28 | CASSLAPRTQYF
TRBJ2-5 | NA | TRBV11-2 | CASSLDWGLAGAQETQYF
TRBJ2-5 | NA | TRBV5-4 | CASSGAAYQETQYF